This passage covers 31 T cell receptor beta chains from one sample sequenced in a study of Graves' ophthalmopathy and Graves' hyperthyroidism. Amplifying from RNA transcripts, the study obtained TCR beta CDR3 regions. An initial RT-PCR round employing HTBI primers preceded a second-round multiplex PCR. TCRdb fed the multiplex PCR reads into MiXCR, producing one record per CDR3 protein. The top ten clones hold approximately 1.4% of a sample with a few hundred thousand distinct CDR3 sequences, 15% to 20% of them seen once. The sequenced material came from peripheral blood. These TCRs come from a woman aged 18-29 years with Graves' ophthalmopathy.

This clonotype was observed at least ten times. This sequence joins TRBV19 and TRBJ2-7, with 14 bases aligning to TRBD2. The ends lost 4 bases at V and 3 bases at J; junction bases unmatched: 5. Germline V gives CDR1 LNHDA, CDR2 SQIVND (reference sequence). CDR3 length equals 16 residues. DNA for the CDR3: TGTGCCAGTAGTACCCCCGGGACTAGCGGGAGCTACGAGCAGTACTTC. Translated: CASSTPGTSGSYEQYF.

This clonotype was counted a few times. The chain has TRBV6-1 and TRBJ2-5; perhaps D is TRBD1 or TRBD2 (5 bases each). This CDR3 has 15 residues. The V and J ends lost 2 bases and 1 base respectively, with 11 bases between them. Germline V gene lookup returns CDR1 MNHNS and CDR2 SASEGT. The CDR3 nucleotides are TGTGCCAGCAGTGAAAGTACGGGACGCCAAGAGACCCAGTACTTC. It encodes CASSESTGRQETQYF.

This clonotype was counted ten times or more. V usage is TRBV7-2 and J usage is TRBJ1-2; 8 bases agree with TRBD1. Germline CDR1 and CDR2: SGHTA and FQGNSA. Germline trimming cut 0 bases from V and 2 bases from J; bases unmatched to any gene: 2. The CDR3 has 15 residues. The CDR3 nucleotides are TGTGCCAGCAGCTTAGCGGGGACAGGAAACTATGGCTACACCTTC. The encoded protein is CASSLAGTGNYGYTF. Using reference TRBV7-2 and TRBJ1-2 for the parts outside the CDR3, the full variable domain is GAGVSQSPSNKVTEKGKDVELRCDPISGHTALYWYRQSLGQGLEFLIYFQGNSAPDKSGLPSDRFSAERTGGSVSTLTIQRTQQEDSAVYLCASSLAGTGNYGYTFGSGTRLTVV.

This clonotype was detected once. V gene TRBV7-2 combines with J gene TRBJ2-7, with 11 bases matching TRBD1. CDR1 and CDR2 from the germline V gene are SGHTA and FQGNSA. This CDR3 is built from 14 residues. The V segment lost 5 bases and the J segment 7 bases; nucleotides outside the gene matches: 7. This CDR3 is CASSPGQGAEEQYF. For the CDR3, the DNA is TGTGCCAGCAGCCCAGGACAGGGGGCGGAGGAGCAGTACTTC.

In its sample, this clonotype was seen many times. The rearrangement uses TRBV27 and TRBJ2-7; D unresolved. CDR3 length: 13 residues. Germline CDR1 is MNHEY and CDR2 is SMNVEV (reference sequence). The V end was cut by 8 bases, the J end by 1 base, with 12 bases between. CDR3 region: CASSRTPSYEQYF. The DNA for the CDR3 is TGTGCCAGCTCTCGGACCCCTTCCTACGAGCAGTACTTC.

There are many counts of this clonotype. V usage is TRBV15 and J usage is TRBJ2-7; weak D call: TRBD2 (6 bases). This CDR3 has 12 amino acids. The germline V gene has CDR1 LNHNV and CDR2 YYDKDF (reference sequence). V was cut by 1 base and J by 7 bases, with 8 bases left in between. In DNA form, the CDR3 reads TGTGCCACCAGCAGAGTGGGAGGAGAGCAGTACTTC. Residues: CATSRVGGEQYF.

This clonotype was observed at least ten times. The V call is TRBV11-2, the J call TRBJ2-4, with D unclear. CDR3 length: 13 amino acids. V shed 4 bases and J shed 0 bases, with 4 bases lying between them. In germline, CDR1 is SGHAT, CDR2 FQNNGV. The CDR3 region is CASSSIAKNIQYF. CDR3 coding DNA: TGTGCCAGCAGCTCAATAGCCAAAAACATTCAGTACTTC.

The rearrangement links TRBV20-1 to TRBJ2-7; D perhaps matches TRBD1 (5 bases). The CDR3 extends over 14 amino acids. V was shortened by 3 bases and J by 1 base, with 13 bases between the two germline ends. Per the germline V gene, CDR1 is DFQATT and CDR2 is SNEGSKA (reference sequence). The CDR3 here is CSASGHLISYEQYF. Written as DNA, the CDR3 is TGCAGTGCTAGCGGACACCTGATTTCCTACGAGCAGTACTTC.

This clonotype was found many times. The rearrangement joins TRBV11-2 to TRBJ2-2; maybe TRBD1 (6 bases). The V gene lost 2 bases and the J gene lost 0 bases, with 16 bases spanning the gap. Germline V gene sequence: CDR1 SGHAT, CDR2 FQNNGV. The CDR3 totals 18 residues. Written as DNA, the CDR3 is TGTGCCAGCAGCTTATTTCTCAACAAGGGGGCGAACACCGGGGAGCTGTTTTTT. This translates into CASSLFLNKGANTGELFF.

This chain uses TRBV15 with TRBJ2-7, with TRBD1 matching 10 bases. The J call may not be correct, given that the DNA end is closer to TRBJ2-1. Germline V gives CDR1 LNHNV, CDR2 YYDKDF (reference sequence). CDR3 length: 16 residues. The CDR3 region is CATSRNGDRGYNEQFF. CDR3 DNA: TGTGCCACCAGCAGAAATGGGGACAGGGGCTACAATGAGCAGTTCTTC.

Ten or more counts support this clonotype. The J gene is TRBJ2-7, the V gene TRBV10-2; TRBD1 agrees at 8 bases. The V segment lost 6 bases and the J segment 4 bases; nucleotides outside the gene matches: 17. The CDR3 extends over 17 amino acids. Germline V gene lookup returns CDR1 WSHSY and CDR2 SAAADI. The CDR3, as DNA: TGCGCCAGCAGCATGACATCAGGGGGCCGGGCAAGGTACGAGCAGTACTTC. This sequence encodes CASSMTSGGRARYEQYF.

Ten or more counts support this clonotype. This sequence joins TRBV19 and TRBJ1-5; TRBD1 might be the D (5 bases). The CDR3 runs 16 residues. The ends were cut back, 0 bases at V and 0 bases at J, with 9 bases in the middle. Per the germline V gene, CDR1 is LNHDA and CDR2 is SQIVND (reference sequence). Written as DNA, the CDR3 is TGTGCCAGTAGTATAGAAGGGGAAGGTAGCAATCAGCCCCAGCATTTT. Its protein product is CASSIEGEGSNQPQHF.

Many counts were recorded for this clonotype. This chain connects TRBV27 to TRBJ2-7, with 7 bases fitting TRBD2. With V trimmed by 6 bases and J by 2 bases, 16 bases remained unmatched. Germline CDR1 reads MNHEY; CDR2 reads SMNVEV (reference sequence). This CDR3 has 17 amino acids. CDR3 sequence (DNA): TGTGCCAGCAGCCCCTTCCCGGGACTATCCTTTCCCTACGAGCAGTACTTC. Amino acid sequence: CASSPFPGLSFPYEQYF.

This clonotype came up a few times. J is TRBJ1-2 and V is TRBV12-3 or TRBV12-4; possible D gene TRBD1, 5 bases. V gave up 5 bases and J gave up 8 bases, with 15 bases separating them. This CDR3 contains 13 residues. The CDR3 is CASSTGTIGGYTF. In DNA, the CDR3 is TGTGCCAGCAGTACCGGGACCATCGGCGGCTACACCTTC.

This clonotype was detected ten times or more. The chain employs TRBV15 and TRBJ1-5; no clear D gene. Trimming left V 0 bases short and J 2 bases short, with 8 bases between. The V gene's germline CDR1 is LNHNV and CDR2 YYDKDF (reference sequence). This CDR3 contains 15 residues. The CDR3 spells CATSRDTRRNQPQHF. CDR3 DNA sequence: TGTGCCACCAGCAGAGATACAAGACGCAATCAGCCCCAGCATTTT.

This clonotype came up many times. The chain employs TRBV6-1 and TRBJ2-7; D unresolved. The CDR3 runs to 14 residues. Germline V lookup: CDR1 MNHNS, CDR2 SASEGT. Deletions cut 6 bases from V and 3 bases from J, with 15 bases between. The CDR3 loop reads CASSPTRTGYEQYF. The DNA of the CDR3 is TGTGCCAGCAGCCCGACAAGGACGGGCTACGAGCAGTACTTC.

This clonotype was detected a few times. A junction boundary mismatches the germline segment, possibly from a read error. The rearrangement uses TRBV7-9 and TRBJ1-1; TRBD1 might be the D (6 bases). This CDR3 is built from 14 residues. Germline loops: CDR1 SEHNR, CDR2 FQNEAQ (reference sequence). The CDR3 loop is CASSSTSGGAYKDF. The CDR3 DNA is TGTGCCAGCAGCTCGACTAGCGGGGGCGCCTATAAAGACTTT.

This clonotype showed up many times. The rearrangement links TRBV27 to TRBJ2-7; TRBD2 matches at 13 bases. Losses at the gene ends were 5 bases for V and 2 bases for J; bases not matched to a gene: 6. CDR1 and CDR2 (germline): MNHEY, SMNVEV (reference sequence). This CDR3 has 16 residues. As DNA, the CDR3 is TGTGCCAGCAGTCTAACCGGGACTAGCGGGACCTACGAGCAGTACTTC. Its translation: CASSLTGTSGTYEQYF.

This clonotype was found many times. The chain is built from TRBV12-3 or TRBV12-4 and TRBJ2-7, with 7 bases fitting TRBD1. The CDR3 runs 13 residues. V lost 11 bases, J lost 0 bases, and 7 bases stayed unmatched. In nucleotides, the CDR3 is TGTGCCTCAAAAGGGACAGCCTCCTACGAGCAGTACTTC. It encodes CASKGTASYEQYF.

This clonotype was found many times. The V call is TRBV6-2 or TRBV6-3, the J call TRBJ2-7; 10 bases fit TRBD1. The V gene end was trimmed by 2 bases and the J gene end by 6 bases; junction bases not matched to a gene: 10. This CDR3 is built from 16 residues. The germline V gene has CDR1 MNHEY and CDR2 SVGEGT. The CDR3 loop reads CASSYPRQGANREQYF. The CDR3 bases are TGTGCCAGCAGTTACCCCCGACAGGGGGCTAATCGCGAGCAGTACTTC.

There are many counts of this clonotype. This chain connects TRBV18 to TRBJ1-1; D ambiguous. The length of the CDR3 is 17 residues. Germline CDR1 and CDR2: KGHSH and LQKENI. V lost 0 bases and J 0 bases, leaving 14 bases between the germline ends. CDR3 nucleotide sequence: TGTGCCAGCTCACCACCCATCTCTGCCAGGATGAACACTGAAGCTTTCTTT. Its protein is CASSPPISARMNTEAFF.

This clonotype appeared many times. The chain couples TRBV12-3 or TRBV12-4 to TRBJ1-1; D gene uncertain. Trimming cost V 3 bases and J 5 bases, with 10 bases left between them. This CDR3 is 13 amino acids long. The CDR3 DNA reads as TGTGCCAGCAGTTTCCGGGTAGGAACTGAAGCTTTCTTT. This encodes CASSFRVGTEAFF.

In its sample, this clonotype was seen many times. The chain's CDR3 is CASSSTGYGYTF. CDR3 in DNA: TGTGCCAGCAGCTCGACAGGGTATGGCTACACCTTC. This sequence joins TRBV7-2 and TRBJ1-2; 7 nucleotides align to TRBD1. Germline CDR1 and CDR2: SGHTA and FQGNSA. V lost 4 bases and J lost 5; bases outside the gene matches: 1. This CDR3 is 12 amino acids long.

This clonotype was found many times. The rearrangement links TRBV19 to TRBJ1-2; D unclear. CDR1 and CDR2 from the germline V gene are LNHDA and SQIVND (reference sequence). V lost 3 bases and J lost 0, with 8 bases in between. CDR3 size: 14 residues. The CDR3: CASSIGRTNYGYTF. The CDR3 DNA sequence: TGTGCCAGTAGTATCGGGAGAACTAACTATGGCTACACCTTC.

The genes are TRBV29-1 and TRBJ1-1; 7 bases are a match to TRBD1. Unmatched junction bases numbered 14, after V lost 3 bases and J lost 7 bases. The germline V gene encodes CDR1 SQVTM and CDR2 ANQGSEA. The CDR3 contains 15 residues. The DNA of the CDR3 is TGCAGCGTTGAGGGGACAGTGAATAAACGGAGTGAAGCTTTCTTT. It translates to CSVEGTVNKRSEAFF.

V usage is TRBV5-4 and J usage is TRBJ2-7; 10 nucleotides agree with TRBD2. CDR1 and CDR2 (germline): SGHNT, YYREEE (reference sequence). V shed 0 bases, J shed 3 bases, and the junction held 15 bases outside the gene matches. The CDR3 sequence is 19 residues long. The CDR3 nucleotides are TGTGCCAGCAGCTTGGAACTAGCGGGAACCCTCACCGGCCTCTACGAGCAGTACTTC. It is translated as CASSLELAGTLTGLYEQYF.

This clonotype was observed many times. V gene TRBV6-2 or TRBV6-3 combines with J gene TRBJ1-2; 12 bases are a match to TRBD1. This CDR3 region has 14 residues. J was trimmed by 8 bases and V by 6 bases; bases with no gene match: 7. Per germline, CDR1 MNHEY and CDR2 SVGEGT. The CDR3 is CASSQRDRGRGYTF. The DNA of the CDR3 is TGTGCCAGCAGCCAACGGGACAGGGGGCGAGGCTACACCTTC.

The sample holds many counts of this clonotype. This chain connects TRBV7-2 to TRBJ1-1; D uncertain. The germline CDR1 and CDR2 sequences are SGHTA and FQGNSA. V lost 5 bases to trimming and J lost 4 bases, with 11 bases between them. This CDR3 is built from 13 residues. CDR3 residues: CASSRTAVTEAFF. The DNA for the CDR3 is TGTGCCAGCAGCCGTACAGCGGTCACTGAAGCTTTCTTT.

This clonotype turned up a few times. The CDR3 DNA reads TGTGCCAGCAGTAAAACCAGGGGAAGCTTCGGAAACACCATATATTTT. This translates into CASSKTRGSFGNTIYF. The chain links TRBV6-1 to TRBJ1-3; D may be TRBD1 (6 bases). CDR3 length equals 16 residues. V was trimmed by 5 bases and J by 4 bases, leaving 18 bases between them. Germline CDR1 and CDR2: MNHNS and SASEGT.

The sample holds many counts of this clonotype. The chain combines TRBV10-1 with TRBJ1-2, with D perhaps matching TRBD1 (5 bases). The CDR3 spans 13 residues. Trimming took 6 bases from V and 4 from J, leaving 12 bases between them. Germline V gene lookup returns CDR1 WNHNN and CDR2 SYGVQD (reference sequence). The CDR3 region is CASRPGTGYGYTF. DNA of the CDR3: TGCGCCAGCAGACCTGGGACGGGCTATGGCTACACCTTC.

The table lists this clonotype with many counts. The chain couples TRBV7-9 to TRBJ2-7; tentatively, D is TRBD2 (5 bases). The CDR3 extends over 15 amino acids. The V end was cut by 5 bases, the J end by 6 bases, with 20 bases between. Germline values: CDR1 SEHNR, CDR2 FQNEAQ (reference sequence). This chain's CDR3 is CASSLGIERSGEQYF. CDR3 coding DNA: TGTGCCAGCAGCCTCGGGATAGAGCGGTCAGGCGAGCAGTACTTC.